These 25 T cell receptor beta chains originate from one sample sequenced in a study of shared clonotypes between healthy human individuals. TCRdb's table, derived via immunoSEQ multiplex PCR, lists solely in-frame clones and lacks some. Here the sample spans over 2 million clones, about 95% being singletons. CD8 cells regarded as naive lacked CD45RO, were positively chosen for CCR7, and omitted terminally differentiated effector memory CD45RA+ cells. Sequences were obtained from naive CD8+ T cells sorted from blood. The receptors come from a man between 18 and 35 years old in good health.

This clone was seen a single time. The V call is TRBV2, the J call TRBJ2-1; maybe TRBD1 (6 bases). The CDR3 runs 16 residues. Trimming took 7 bases from V and 0 from J, leaving 16 bases between them. Germline V CDR1 and CDR2: SNHLY, FYNNEI. CDR3 nucleotide sequence: TGTGCCAGCACCGACGGGACACCACTCTCCTACAATGAGCAGTTCTTC. This sequence encodes CASTDGTPLSYNEQFF. The complete variable domain, with remaining parts taken from reference TRBV2 and TRBJ2-1, reads EPEVTQTPSHQVTQMGQEVILRCVPISNHLYFYWYRQILGQKVEFLVSFYNNEISEKSEIFDDQFSVERPDGSNFTLKIRSTKLEDSAMYFCASTDGTPLSYNEQFFGPGTRLTVL.

The J gene is TRBJ2-7, the V gene TRBV28; 14 positions agree with TRBD2. CDR1 is MDHEN and CDR2 is SYDVKM in the germline V gene. The CDR3 sequence is 16 residues long. Trimming took 4 bases from V and 5 from J; bases not matched to a gene: 7. CDR3: CASSSTGTSGSDEQYF. CDR3 sequence (DNA): TGTGCCAGCAGTTCGACCGGGACTAGCGGGAGTGACGAGCAGTACTTC.

The rearrangement joins TRBV6-5 to TRBJ1-1; D is undetermined. The CDR3 covers 13 residues. Germline V CDR1 and CDR2: MNHEY, SVGAGI. Trimming took off 5 bases at V and 1 base at J, with 8 bases between the two ends. CDR3 sequence (DNA): TGTGCCAGCAGTCCTAAATCGAACACTGAAGCTTTCTTT. It yields the protein CASSPKSNTEAFF.

The rearrangement links TRBV6-1 to TRBJ2-7, with a weak D call TRBD1 (5 bases). V shed 6 bases and J shed 0 bases, with 15 bases lying between them. Per the germline V gene, CDR1 is MNHNS and CDR2 is SASEGT. This CDR3 contains 15 residues. CDR3 sequence reads: CASRETVQSSYEQYF. In nucleotides, the CDR3 is TGTGCCAGCAGAGAGACAGTTCAGAGCTCCTACGAGCAGTACTTC.

This clone was seen only once. This chain uses TRBV5-1 with TRBJ2-6; the D gene is possibly TRBD1 (5 bases). Germline-derived CDR1 and CDR2 are SGHRS and YFSETQ. V was shortened by 0 bases and J by 0 bases, with 13 bases between the two germline ends. The CDR3 sequence is 18 residues long. In DNA form, the CDR3 reads TGCGCCAGCAGCTTGGCCTTGGCAGGGCCCTCTGGGGCCAACGTCCTGACTTTC. It yields the protein CASSLALAGPSGANVLTF. Combining the CDR3 with reference TRBV5-1 and TRBJ2-6 gives the whole variable domain KAGVTQTPRYLIKTRGQQVTLSCSPISGHRSVSWYQQTPGQGLQFLFEYFSETQRNKGNFPGRFSGRQFSNSRSEMNVSTLELGDSALYLCASSLALAGPSGANVLTFGAGSRLTVL.

The chain is built from TRBV12-5 and TRBJ2-1; maybe TRBD2 (6 bases). Germline lookup yields CDR1 LGHNT and CDR2 FRNRAP. Trimming removed 11 bases at V and 1 base at J, with 18 bases between. The CDR3 length is 15 residues. CDR3 region: CASTAGGPSYNEQFF. In DNA, the CDR3 is TGTGCTTCGACCGCCGGGGGTCCTTCCTACAATGAGCAGTTCTTC.

CDR3: CASSPGTGPTEAFF. The DNA for the CDR3 is TGTGCCAGTAGTCCGGGGACAGGGCCCACTGAAGCTTTCTTT. The rearrangement links TRBV19 to TRBJ1-1, with 9 bases matching TRBD1. The ends lost 5 bases at V and 4 bases at J; junction bases unmatched: 5. Germline V gene lookup returns CDR1 LNHDA and CDR2 SQIVND (reference sequence). The CDR3 has 14 residues.

As concerns this clone: The same CDR3 also results from other DNA sequences found in this sample. V is TRBV6-5 and J is TRBJ2-7; D gene unclear. The CDR3 spans 12 residues. Trimming took 0 bases from V and 5 from J, leaving 5 bases between them. Looked up from germline, CDR1 is MNHEY and CDR2 is SVGAGI. This chain's CDR3 is CASSYSPDEQYF. The CDR3 DNA is TGTGCCAGCAGTTACTCACCTGACGAGCAGTACTTC.

The chain recombines TRBV5-3 with TRBJ2-5; 9 nucleotides align to TRBD2. TRBV5-3 is classed as an ORF, of uncertain function. V shed 1 base and J 5 bases; nucleotides not matched to a gene: 12. The CDR3 has 17 amino acids. DNA for the CDR3: TGTGCCAGAAGCTTGATATGGACTAGCGCAGAACGGGAGACCCAGTACTTC. Translated, it gives CARSLIWTSAERETQYF.

This clone was seen just once. J is TRBJ2-7 and V is TRBV11-2; D could derive from TRBD1 or TRBD2 (5 bases each). CDR3 length: 16 amino acids. Trimming cost V 7 bases and J 0 bases, with 19 bases left between them. Germline V gene lookup returns CDR1 SGHAT and CDR2 FQNNGV. The CDR3 region is CASTTAAGTLSYEQYF. The CDR3 bases are TGTGCCAGCACCACCGCCGCAGGGACGCTCTCCTACGAGCAGTACTTC.

This clone was counted only a few times. The J gene is TRBJ1-2, the V gene TRBV15, with 9 bases that match TRBD1. Germline-derived CDR1 and CDR2 are LNHNV and YYDKDF (reference sequence). The CDR3 length is 14 residues. Losses at the gene ends were 1 base for V and 6 bases for J; bases not matched to a gene: 3. This CDR3 reads CATSRGRTGDGYTF. As DNA, the CDR3 is TGTGCCACCAGCAGAGGACGGACAGGGGATGGCTACACCTTC. The variable domain in full, with the rest retrieved from reference TRBV15 and TRBJ1-2, is DAMVIQNPRYQVTQFGKPVTLSCSQTLNHNVMYWYQQKSSQAPKLLFHYYDKDFNNEADTPDNFQSRRPNTSFCFLDIRSPGLGDTAMYLCATSRGRTGDGYTFGSGTRLTVV.

With regard to this clone: Other DNA sequences in the sample encode the same CDR3. The chain combines TRBV9 with TRBJ1-2; 7 bases align to TRBD1. This CDR3 region has 15 residues. V was pared by 0 bases and J by 0 bases, with 2 bases of the junction left unmatched. Germline assignment: CDR1 SGDLS and CDR2 YYNGEE. The chain's CDR3 is CASSVGTGANYGYTF. The CDR3 DNA follows: TGTGCCAGCAGCGTAGGGACAGGCGCTAACTATGGCTACACCTTC.

The V call is TRBV9, the J call TRBJ1-2; 8 bases agree with TRBD1. The ends lost 0 bases at V and 8 bases at J; junction bases unmatched: 9. This CDR3 has 15 residues. Germline-derived CDR1 and CDR2 are SGDLS and YYNGEE. This CDR3 is CASSVGQGKAEGYTF. The CDR3 DNA is TGTGCCAGCAGCGTAGGACAGGGGAAGGCAGAAGGCTACACCTTC.

The chain recombines TRBV4-2 with TRBJ1-2; 10 nucleotides agree with TRBD1. The J segment lost 6 bases and the V segment lost 5 bases, leaving 3 bases of the junction unmatched. Germline V gene sequence: CDR1 LGHNA, CDR2 YNFKEQ. The CDR3 has 13 residues. The chain's CDR3 is CASSSGTGDGYTF. The CDR3 nucleotides are TGTGCCAGCAGCTCCGGGACAGGGGATGGCTACACCTTC.

The chain links TRBV18 to TRBJ1-5; a possible D gene is TRBD1 (5 bases). This CDR3 contains 15 residues. Germline CDR1 and CDR2: KGHSH and LQKENI. With 0 bases removed from V and 2 bases from J, the gap between germline ends came to 8 bases. CDR3 bases: TGTGCCAGCTCACCACCGGGGGGAGGCAATCAGCCCCAGCATTTT. Translated: CASSPPGGGNQPQHF.

This clone has a single count. This sequence joins TRBV6-5 and TRBJ2-1; D possibly matches TRBD1 or TRBD2 (5 bases each). CDR3 length: 10 amino acids. The germline gives CDR1 MNHEY, CDR2 SVGAGI. CDR3 coding DNA: TGTGCGGTTGGGGGCAATGAGCAGTTCTTC. This codes for CAVGGNEQFF.

This chain uses TRBV27 with TRBJ2-7; 9 nucleotides align to TRBD2. The CDR3 contains 14 residues. Germline trimming cut 3 bases from V and 6 bases from J; bases unmatched to any gene: 6. Germline V CDR1 and CDR2: MNHEY, SMNVEV (reference sequence). The CDR3 region is CASSFSGSWGEQYF. The DNA of the CDR3 is TGTGCCAGCAGTTTTAGCGGGAGTTGGGGCGAGCAGTACTTC.

The CDR3 protein is CASSSFRLADYEQYF. The CDR3 DNA is TGTGCCAGCAGCTCCTTTCGACTAGCGGACTACGAGCAGTACTTC. V usage is TRBV11-2 and J usage is TRBJ2-7; 9 bases are shared with TRBD2. The CDR3 is made up of 15 amino acids. Germline lookup yields CDR1 SGHAT and CDR2 FQNNGV. After removal of 4 bases from V and 3 bases from J, the junction contained 7 bases not matched to a gene. The variable domain in full, completed from reference TRBV11-2 and TRBJ2-7, reads EAGVAQSPRYKIIEKRQSVAFWCNPISGHATLYWYQQILGQGPKLLIQFQNNGVVDDSQLPKDRFSAERLKGVDSTLKIQPAKLEDSAVYLCASSSFRLADYEQYFGPGTRLTVT.

As regards this clone: Additional DNA sequences in this sample encode the identical CDR3. J is TRBJ1-1 and V is TRBV9; no reliable D call. CDR1 SGDLS and CDR2 YYNGEE come from the germline V gene. V was clipped by 3 bases and J by 0 bases, with 6 bases between them. CDR3 length: 13 amino acids. CDR3 bases: TGTGCCAGCAGCGGAGGGTTGAACACTGAAGCTTTCTTT. It translates to CASSGGLNTEAFF.

The chain employs TRBV28 and TRBJ2-1, with D perhaps TRBD1 or TRBD2 (5 bases each). Looked up from germline, CDR1 is MDHEN and CDR2 is SYDVKM. V lost 5 bases to trimming and J lost 9 bases, with 20 bases between them. CDR3 length: 15 residues. This chain's CDR3 is CASSPDRGSVFEQFF. The CDR3 DNA reads as TGTGCCAGCAGTCCCGACCGGGGCTCCGTCTTTGAGCAGTTCTTC.

The chain combines TRBV19 with TRBJ2-7; D is perhaps TRBD2 (6 bases). The CDR3 length is 15 residues. The V end was cut by 5 bases, the J end by 3 bases, with 17 bases between. Germline V gene lookup returns CDR1 LNHDA and CDR2 SQIVND (reference sequence). CDR3 in DNA: TGTGCCAGTAGTGTTCGTCCGGGACTCGACTACGAGCAGTACTTC. Translating gives CASSVRPGLDYEQYF.

The chain carries TRBV7-9 and TRBJ2-2, with a tentative D call TRBD1 (5 bases). In germline, CDR1 is SEHNR, CDR2 FQNEAQ (reference sequence). This CDR3 has 16 residues. Trimming stripped 7 bases from V and 3 bases from J, with 18 bases between. The CDR3 spells CASTDGAILDTGELFF. CDR3 nucleotide sequence: TGTGCCAGCACCGATGGGGCTATCTTAGACACCGGGGAGCTGTTTTTT.

This clone was counted a few times. The chain uses TRBV7-6 and TRBJ2-2; D is ambiguous. V was cut by 0 bases and J by 4 bases, with 6 bases left in between. Looked up from germline, CDR1 is SGHVS and CDR2 is FNYEAQ. The CDR3 has 14 amino acids. The CDR3 nucleotides are TGTGCCAGCAGCTTAGCGCAGAGCACCGGGGAGCTGTTTTTT. It translates to CASSLAQSTGELFF.

This clone has just one count. This specimen includes other DNA sequences encoding the same CDR3. The J gene is TRBJ2-2, the V gene TRBV2, with 9 bases fitting TRBD2. This CDR3 has 14 residues. Losses at the gene ends were 3 bases for V and 5 bases for J; bases not matched to a gene: 1. The germline V gene encodes CDR1 SNHLY and CDR2 FYNNEI. CDR3 region: CASSEAGGTGELFF. For the CDR3, the DNA is TGTGCCAGCAGTGAGGCGGGAGGGACCGGGGAGCTGTTTTTT. Combining the CDR3 with reference TRBV2 and TRBJ2-2 gives the whole variable domain EPEVTQTPSHQVTQMGQEVILRCVPISNHLYFYWYRQILGQKVEFLVSFYNNEISEKSEIFDDQFSVERPDGSNFTLKIRSTKLEDSAMYFCASSEAGGTGELFFGEGSRLTVL.

Remarks on this clone: Within the sample, other DNA sequences also encode this same CDR3. The chain joins TRBV6-5 to TRBJ2-1; 7 positions match TRBD1. Germline loops: CDR1 MNHEY, CDR2 SVGAGI. The length of the CDR3 is 14 residues. V gave up 6 bases and J gave up 2 bases; unmatched junction bases: 4. CDR3 nucleotide sequence: TGTGCCAGCAGCCTTGGGACAGCCTACAATGAGCAGTTCTTC. Protein: CASSLGTAYNEQFF.